This T cell receptor beta chain was sequenced in a study of blood T cell repertoires in COVID-19. Study as a whole: Italy, Spain and the United States were the sources of the convalescent and acute COVID-19 samples. The analysed material was cDNA or gDNA that came from T cells, B-cell-depleted T cells, or PBMCs.

This CDR3 is 16 amino acids long. Germline V lookup: CDR1 SGDLS, CDR2 YYNGEE. J gave up 1 base and V 0 bases, and 4 bases lay outside the gene matches. In the original processing: Cell counts per sample came from amplifying reference gene primers. Profiled with immunoSEQ multiplex PCR; TCRdb holds only in-frame clones, not every one. V, J and clone size are taken as reported in that table, and D and trimming were inferred from the DNA itself. This table holds roughly 140,000 clones, about 83% found once. Material: peripheral blood. V usage is TRBV9 and J usage is TRBJ2-5, with 9 bases that match TRBD2. The sequence derives from a woman aged 40 to 55 with acute or convalescent COVID-19. CDR3 amino acids: CASSVGGSGGQETQYF. Written as DNA, the CDR3 is TGTGCCAGCAGCGTAGGTGGTAGCGGGGGCCAAGAGACCCAGTACTTC.